Following are 3 T cell receptor beta chains from one sample sequenced in a study of CD8 T cells in ankylosing spondylitis. Via MiXCR, TCRdb re-called the 5' RACE reads, giving one row per CDR3 protein. The sample has 90,000 to 100,000 distinct CDR3 sequences, about 8% seen once. The sequenced material came from blood, either unsorted or a sorted T cell fraction (not recorded which). These receptors were obtained from a male donor with ankylosing spondylitis or in good health (not recorded which).

The table lists this clonotype with a few counts. The chain joins TRBV28 to TRBJ1-2; 9 bases line up with TRBD1. Trimming at V came to 7 bases and at J to 7 bases, leaving 19 bases not matched to a gene. Germline V lookup: CDR1 MDHEN, CDR2 SYDVKM. The CDR3 consists of 17 residues. The CDR3 nucleotides read TGTGCCAGCAACCTATATAGGGGGACAGGGCCACGTAGTGGCTACACCTTC. This sequence encodes CASNLYRGTGPRSGYTF.

This clonotype was counted many times. This chain connects TRBV29-1 to TRBJ2-1; TRBD1 matches at 9 bases. The ends lost 7 bases at V and 7 bases at J; junction bases unmatched: 5. In germline, CDR1 is SQVTM, CDR2 ANQGSEA. The CDR3 is made up of 12 amino acids. In DNA form, the CDR3 reads TGCAGCGAGACAGGGGGTGGAAATGAGCAGTTCTTC. This encodes CSETGGGNEQFF.

At least ten counts were recorded for this clonotype. The chain uses TRBV7-9 and TRBJ1-2, with 9 bases identical to TRBD1. After removal of 2 bases from V and 6 bases from J, the junction contained 7 bases not matched to a gene. From germline, CDR1 is SEHNR and CDR2 FQNEAQ (reference sequence). The CDR3 has 15 residues. CDR3 sequence: CASSLTGQGGHGYTF. In DNA form, the CDR3 reads TGTGCCAGCAGCTTAACGGGACAGGGAGGACATGGCTACACCTTC. Looking up the rest from reference TRBV7-9 and TRBJ1-2 gives the full variable domain: DTGVSQNPRHKITKRGQNVTFRCDPISEHNRLYWYRQTLGQGPEFLTYFQNEAQLEKSRLLSDRFSAERPKGSFSTLEIQRTEQGDSAMYLCASSLTGQGGHGYTFGSGTRLTVV.